Each of the 27 T cell receptor beta chains below was sequenced from the same sample in a study of control samples from healthy donors and cancer patients. Clones were read by immunoSEQ multiplex PCR, and TCRdb kept only the in-frame ones, dropping some. The repertoire holds about 120,000 clones, with about nine tenths as singletons. Material for sequencing was blood. The receptor source for this set is a woman younger than 30 in good health.

The gene calls are TRBV29-1 and TRBJ1-2; D remains unclear. The CDR3 extends over 13 amino acids. V lost 8 bases and J lost 0, with 13 bases in between. Per germline, CDR1 SQVTM and CDR2 ANQGSEA. For the CDR3, the DNA is TGCAGCTCTCAGTTGCTAGCTAACTATGGCTACACCTTC. Translation: CSSQLLANYGYTF.

The J gene is TRBJ2-1, the V gene TRBV5-1; 9 bases are a match to TRBD2. The CDR3 sequence is 18 residues long. V was pared by 4 bases and J by 0 bases, with 11 bases of the junction left unmatched. CDR1 is SGHRS and CDR2 is YFSETQ in the germline V gene. The CDR3 sequence: CASSQGLADLSSYNEQFF. DNA of the CDR3: TGCGCCAGCAGCCAGGGACTAGCAGACCTCAGCTCCTACAATGAGCAGTTCTTC.

The V and J genes are TRBV7-2 and TRBJ1-4; D remains unclear. Between the trimmed V and J ends, which lost 2 bases and 6 bases, there was a span of 13 bases. The CDR3 extends over 15 amino acids. Germline CDR1 SGHTA, CDR2 FQGNSA. For the CDR3, the DNA is TGTGCCAGCAGCTTAACGCCGGGCACCGATGAAAAACTGTTTTTT. Residues: CASSLTPGTDEKLFF.

The chain carries TRBV5-1 and TRBJ1-1; D perhaps matches TRBD1 (6 bases). The CDR3 spans 13 residues. The V and J ends lost 4 bases and 6 bases respectively, with 13 bases between them. Germline CDR1 reads SGHRS; CDR2 reads YFSETQ. The DNA for the CDR3 is TGCGCCAGCAGCGGTGGACAGACAGCTGAAGCTTTCTTT. Its protein is CASSGGQTAEAFF.

The genes are TRBV28 and TRBJ2-1; 10 bases are shared with TRBD1. Unmatched junction bases numbered 4, after V lost 5 bases and J lost 6 bases. The germline V gene encodes CDR1 MDHEN and CDR2 SYDVKM. This CDR3 contains 14 residues. CDR3 nucleotides: TGTGCCAGCAGTAGACAGGGGGCTGCCAATGAGCAGTTCTTC. It is translated as CASSRQGAANEQFF.

The CDR3 is CASSESGGLRSYTF. Here the CDR3 DNA reads TGTGCCAGCAGTGAAAGTGGCGGCTTACGAAGCTACACCTTC. The chain employs TRBV6-1 and TRBJ1-2, with no clear D. This CDR3 has 14 residues. The V gene's germline CDR1 is MNHNS and CDR2 SASEGT. Trimming cost V 2 bases and J 9 bases, with 16 bases left between them.

The chain combines TRBV7-9 with TRBJ2-1; D is unresolved. V was trimmed by 3 bases and J by 4 bases, leaving 7 bases between them. The CDR3 runs 13 residues. CDR1 and CDR2 from the germline V gene are SEHNR and FQNEAQ (reference sequence). The CDR3 DNA is TGTGCCAGCAGCTTTTCTACTTACAATGAGCAGTTCTTC. Its translation is CASSFSTYNEQFF.

In this sample, this clone turned up once. The CDR3 reads CASSSTGQGRPGYTF. DNA for the CDR3: TGTGCCAGCAGCTCGACAGGACAGGGGAGGCCTGGCTACACCTTC. The chain recombines TRBV13 with TRBJ1-2; 9 positions agree with TRBD1. After removal of 4 bases from V and 7 bases from J, the junction contained 10 bases not matched to a gene. The CDR3 covers 15 residues. Germline CDR1 is PRHDT and CDR2 is FYEKMQ (reference sequence).

The J gene is TRBJ2-1, the V gene TRBV7-2; either TRBD1 or TRBD2 may fit D (5 bases each). CDR1 is SGHTA, CDR2 FQGNSA, per germline. With 2 bases removed from V and 4 bases from J, the gap between germline ends came to 21 bases. There are 18 residues in the CDR3. CDR3 in amino acids: CASSLKGPSGGVYNEQFF. The DNA of the CDR3 is TGTGCCAGCAGCTTAAAGGGGCCCAGCGGAGGCGTTTACAATGAGCAGTTCTTC.

V and J are TRBV24-1 and TRBJ1-2, with 9 positions matching TRBD1. The CDR3 is 14 amino acids. Unmatched junction bases numbered 7, after V lost 4 bases and J lost 8 bases. Germline lookup yields CDR1 KGHDR and CDR2 SFDVKD. This CDR3 reads CATSESDRGKGYTF. CDR3 coding DNA: TGTGCCACCAGTGAGTCAGACAGGGGGAAAGGCTACACCTTC.

This chain uses TRBV4-1 with TRBJ2-1, with TRBD2 matching over 10 bases. This CDR3 is built from 18 residues. Germline assignment: CDR1 MGHRA and CDR2 YSYEKL. V shed 2 bases, J shed 8 bases, and the junction held 15 bases outside the gene matches. Here the CDR3 reads CASSQRGGIPSGRYEQFF. The CDR3 DNA is TGCGCCAGCAGCCAAAGAGGGGGAATTCCTAGCGGGAGATATGAGCAGTTCTTC.

This clone was observed a single time. The chain has TRBV7-3 and TRBJ2-3, with 10 bases fitting TRBD2. The CDR3 has 16 residues. V was pared by 4 bases and J by 1 base, with 5 bases of the junction left unmatched. Germline-derived CDR1 and CDR2 are SGHTA and FQGTGA. The CDR3 spells CASSWTGTSGTDTQYF. The CDR3 DNA reads TGTGCCAGCAGCTGGACCGGGACTAGCGGCACAGATACGCAGTATTTT.

The chain recombines TRBV7-3 with TRBJ2-1; TRBD1 agrees at 8 bases. This CDR3 region has 14 residues. Germline lookup yields CDR1 SGHTA and CDR2 FQGTGA. V was pared by 2 bases and J by 13 bases, with 10 bases of the junction left unmatched. The CDR3 loop reads CASSLVDRGGKQFF. The CDR3 region has the DNA TGTGCCAGCAGCTTAGTTGACAGGGGCGGAAAACAGTTCTTC.

The chain recombines TRBV30 with TRBJ2-7, with D uncertain. Trimming stripped 2 bases from V and 3 bases from J, with 14 bases between. Germline CDR1 and CDR2: GTSNPN and SVGIG (reference sequence). This CDR3 region has 14 residues. The CDR3 nucleotides read TGTGCCTGGAGTCACTTAAGTAGCAGCTACGAGCAGTACTTC. Residues: CAWSHLSSSYEQYF.

The chain carries TRBV7-2 and TRBJ2-5; 8 bases line up with TRBD2. V gave up 1 base and J gave up 2 bases; unmatched junction bases: 6. This CDR3 region has 16 residues. CDR1 is SGHTA and CDR2 is FQGNSA in the germline V gene. CDR3 nucleotides: TGTGCCAGCAGCTTAGTGGGACTAGTCGTACAAGAGACCCAGTACTTC. Its translation is CASSLVGLVVQETQYF. The full variable domain, in which reference TRBV7-2 and TRBJ2-5 provide the parts outside the CDR3, is GAGVSQSPSNKVTEKGKDVELRCDPISGHTALYWYRQSLGQGLEFLIYFQGNSAPDKSGLPSDRFSAERTGGSVSTLTIQRTQQEDSAVYLCASSLVGLVVQETQYFGPGTRLLVL.

The chain is built from TRBV30 and TRBJ2-5; 10 positions agree with TRBD2. This CDR3 region has 18 residues. CDR1 and CDR2 from the germline V gene are GTSNPN and SVGIG (reference sequence). V lost 0 bases, J lost 2 bases, and 12 bases stayed unmatched. CDR3 DNA: TGTGCCTGGAGTGTATGGGGTAGCGGGAGGTTTGGACAAGAGACCCAGTACTTC. Amino acids: CAWSVWGSGRFGQETQYF.

The gene calls are TRBV28 and TRBJ2-3; D is perhaps TRBD1 (5 bases). Germline V lookup: CDR1 MDHEN, CDR2 SYDVKM. The CDR3 length is 16 residues. V was clipped by 6 bases and J by 2 bases, with 18 bases between them. The CDR3 reads CASSRLTLGLTDTQYF. For the CDR3, the DNA is TGTGCCAGCAGCCGATTGACATTGGGGCTCACAGATACGCAGTATTTT.

The V gene is TRBV7-2, the J gene TRBJ2-5; no clear D gene. The V gene's germline CDR1 is SGHTA and CDR2 FQGNSA. The CDR3 is 12 amino acids. The V end was cut by 5 bases, the J end by 4 bases, with 8 bases between. CDR3 DNA sequence: TGTGCCAGCAGCCACTCGTTAGAGACCCAGTACTTC. Its translation is CASSHSLETQYF. The variable domain in full, with the rest retrieved from reference TRBV7-2 and TRBJ2-5, is GAGVSQSPSNKVTEKGKDVELRCDPISGHTALYWYRQSLGQGLEFLIYFQGNSAPDKSGLPSDRFSAERTGGSVSTLTIQRTQQEDSAVYLCASSHSLETQYFGPGTRLLVL.

A remark on this clone: Other nucleotide sequences from this sample produce the same CDR3. The rearrangement joins TRBV19 to TRBJ1-1; D is undetermined. Per germline, CDR1 LNHDA and CDR2 SQIVND (reference sequence). Trimming took off 1 base at V and 0 bases at J, with 3 bases between the two ends. This CDR3 has 13 residues. CDR3 in DNA: TGTGCCAGTAGTATAGCTATGAACACTGAAGCTTTCTTT. It encodes CASSIAMNTEAFF.

Written as DNA, the CDR3 is TGTGCCAGCTCACAACAGGGCCACACCGGGGAGCTGTTTTTT. It yields the protein CASSQQGHTGELFF. The chain uses TRBV18 and TRBJ2-2, with D possibly being TRBD1 (6 bases). Trimming stripped 4 bases from V and 3 bases from J, with 9 bases between. This CDR3 has 14 residues. The germline gives CDR1 KGHSH, CDR2 LQKENI.

This chain joins TRBV13 and TRBJ1-1, with TRBD1 identical over 7 bases. The CDR3 consists of 15 residues. Germline V gives CDR1 PRHDT, CDR2 FYEKMQ (reference sequence). J gave up 2 bases and V 5 bases, and 8 bases lay outside the gene matches. Here the CDR3 DNA reads TGTGCCAGCAGCGGGTATGGACAGGCCAACACTGAAGCTTTCTTT. It translates to CASSGYGQANTEAFF.

J is TRBJ2-1 and V is TRBV7-2; no reliable D call. This CDR3 spans 13 amino acids. Trimming removed 0 bases at V and 8 bases at J, with 8 bases between. Germline V gives CDR1 SGHTA, CDR2 FQGNSA. This chain's CDR3 is CASSLAGPHEQFF. The CDR3 bases are TGTGCCAGCAGCTTAGCCGGACCGCATGAGCAGTTCTTC.

CDR3 sequence reads: CASRQGFDEQFF. The CDR3 nucleotides read TGCGCCAGCAGACAGGGGTTCGATGAGCAGTTCTTC. The rearrangement links TRBV5-1 to TRBJ2-1; TRBD1 aligns across 7 bases. Germline CDR1 SGHRS, CDR2 YFSETQ. The CDR3 contains 12 residues. Trimming cost V 5 bases and J 8 bases; bases outside gene matches: 4. Full variable domain (missing parts from reference TRBV5-1 and TRBJ2-1): KAGVTQTPRYLIKTRGQQVTLSCSPISGHRSVSWYQQTPGQGLQFLFEYFSETQRNKGNFPGRFSGRQFSNSRSEMNVSTLELGDSALYLCASRQGFDEQFFGPGTRLTVL.

The V call is TRBV9, the J call TRBJ1-2; D is undetermined. Germline V gene data show CDR1 as SGDLS and CDR2 as YYNGEE. CDR3 length: 18 amino acids. Deletions cut 0 bases from V and 7 bases from J, with 25 bases between. The CDR3: CASSVEVDWTTDGGGYTF. The CDR3 bases are TGTGCCAGCAGCGTAGAAGTTGATTGGACTACCGATGGAGGTGGCTACACCTTC.

The chain has TRBV24-1 and TRBJ2-1; TRBD1 agrees at 7 bases. The CDR3 contains 17 residues. The V and J ends lost 0 bases and 0 bases, in that order; junction bases with no gene match: 4. The germline CDR1 and CDR2 sequences are KGHDR and SFDVKD. The DNA of the CDR3 is TGTGCCACCAGTGATTTGGCCGGGACAGACTCCTACAATGAGCAGTTCTTC. It encodes CATSDLAGTDSYNEQFF.

V usage is TRBV5-1 and J usage is TRBJ2-1; TRBD2 matches 10 bases. Germline CDR1 SGHRS, CDR2 YFSETQ. There are 16 residues in the CDR3. The V gene end was trimmed by 1 base and the J gene end by 4 bases; junction bases not matched to a gene: 5. CDR3 nucleotide sequence: TGCGCCAGCAGCTTGACTAGCGGGACGGGTTACAATGAGCAGTTCTTC. Protein product: CASSLTSGTGYNEQFF. The full variable domain, completed using reference TRBV5-1 and TRBJ2-1, is KAGVTQTPRYLIKTRGQQVTLSCSPISGHRSVSWYQQTPGQGLQFLFEYFSETQRNKGNFPGRFSGRQFSNSRSEMNVSTLELGDSALYLCASSLTSGTGYNEQFFGPGTRLTVL.

CDR3 loop: CASSPGLAETQYF. CDR3 in DNA: TGTGCCAGCTCACCAGGACTAGCGGAGACCCAGTACTTC. The chain couples TRBV18 to TRBJ2-5; 9 positions match TRBD2. The CDR3 contains 13 residues. V was pared by 2 bases and J by 5 bases, with 0 bases of the junction left unmatched. The germline CDR1 and CDR2 sequences are KGHSH and LQKENI.